Each of the 10 T cell receptor beta chains below was sequenced from the same sample in a study of Graves' ophthalmopathy and Graves' hyperthyroidism. From RNA, the CDR3 regions of TCR beta chains were amplified and sequenced. Scientists carried out first-round RT-PCR using HTBI primers and then a second-round multiplex PCR. TCRdb used MiXCR to reprocess the multiplex PCR reads, holding one entry per CDR3 protein. The sample shows roughly 1.1 million distinct CDR3 sequences, 35% to 45% of them seen only once. Sequenced material: peripheral blood or thyroid tissue (not recorded which). These receptors all come from an adult man with Graves' hyperthyroidism.

The rearrangement joins TRBV9 to TRBJ2-7; D is possibly TRBD1 (8 bases). The germline V and J ends were trimmed by 5 bases and 4 bases, with 16 bases remaining between them. The CDR3 length is 14 residues. Per germline, CDR1 SGDLS and CDR2 YYNGEE. The CDR3 protein is CASSGGGTGYEQYF. CDR3 in DNA: TGTGCCAGCAGTGGGGGGGGGACAGGATACGAGCAGTACTTC.

This rearrangement joins TRBV2 to TRBJ1-4; D perhaps matches TRBD1 (5 bases). The CDR3 contains 12 residues. Trimming took off 3 bases at V and 11 bases at J, with 10 bases between the two ends. Per the germline V gene, CDR1 is SNHLY and CDR2 is FYNNEI. CDR3 amino acids: CASSDRWDKLFF. Here the CDR3 DNA reads TGTGCCAGCAGTGACAGGTGGGACAAACTGTTTTTT.

The chain joins TRBV20-1 to TRBJ2-5, with D perhaps TRBD1 (6 bases). Deletions cut 6 bases from V and 9 bases from J, with 23 bases between. There are 14 residues in the CDR3. CDR1 DFQATT and CDR2 SNEGSKA come from the germline V gene (reference sequence). The DNA of the CDR3 is TGCAGTGCGTGGACAGAAGATAGCAATCAGCCCCAGTACTTC. Residues: CSAWTEDSNQPQYF.

This clonotype was counted many times. The chain couples TRBV7-9 to TRBJ1-1; possible D gene TRBD1, 5 bases. The CDR3 sequence is 15 residues long. V was clipped by 5 bases and J by 5 bases, with 18 bases between them. Germline CDR1 is SEHNR and CDR2 is FQNEAQ (reference sequence). In DNA, the CDR3 is TGTGCCAGCAGCCACCCGGGACCCACAGGAACTGAAGCTTTCTTT. This sequence encodes CASSHPGPTGTEAFF. The variable domain in full, with the rest retrieved from reference TRBV7-9 and TRBJ1-1, is DTGVSQNPRHKITKRGQNVTFRCDPISEHNRLYWYRQTLGQGPEFLTYFQNEAQLEKSRLLSDRFSAERPKGSFSTLEIQRTEQGDSAMYLCASSHPGPTGTEAFFGQGTRLTVV.

The V call is TRBV2, the J call TRBJ1-4; no firm D call. Trimming stripped 3 bases from V and 14 bases from J, with 16 bases between. This CDR3 spans 13 amino acids. Germline V gene data show CDR1 as SNHLY and CDR2 as FYNNEI. CDR3 in DNA: TGTGCCAGCAGTGAGTTCGGGGAATTAAAGCTGTTTTTT. Protein product: CASSEFGELKLFF.

As concerns this clonotype: A single base separates this from a much larger clone, so it may be a read error. The chain employs TRBV20-1 and TRBJ2-5; the match to TRBD2 covers 7 bases. CDR3 length: 13 amino acids. Germline CDR1 reads DFQATT; CDR2 reads SNEGSKA (reference sequence). The junction had 7 bases not matched to a gene; V was cut back by 5 bases and J by 4 bases. CDR3 region: CSAGGEGRETQYF. CDR3 DNA: TGCAGTGCTGGGGGGGAGGGGCGAGAGACCCAGTACTTC.

This chain uses TRBV25-1 with TRBJ2-2; D may be TRBD2 (10 bases). Between the trimmed V and J ends, which lost 6 bases and 7 bases, there was a span of 24 bases. CDR3 size: 17 residues. Germline values: CDR1 MGHDK, CDR2 SYGVNS. CDR3 protein: CASRPTSGTGSDGELFF. Written as DNA, the CDR3 is TGTGCCAGCAGGCCTACTAGCGGGACAGGGTCCGACGGGGAGCTGTTTTTT.

Many counts were recorded for this clonotype. The rearrangement links TRBV20-1 to TRBJ2-7, with D possibly called TRBD1 or TRBD2 (5 bases each). This CDR3 has 12 amino acids. In germline, CDR1 is DFQATT, CDR2 SNEGSKA (reference sequence). Deletions cut 6 bases from V and 3 bases from J, with 12 bases between. CDR3 DNA: TGCAGTGCAAGGGACCCCAACTACGAGCAGTACTTC. This sequence encodes CSARDPNYEQYF.

This clonotype was recorded at least ten times. The CDR3 nucleotides read TGTGCCAGCAGCCGCGAAACGACAGTGGACTACGAGCAGTACTTC. Translated: CASSRETTVDYEQYF. J is TRBJ2-7 and V is TRBV4-2, with D perhaps matching TRBD1 (5 bases). The CDR3 consists of 15 residues. CDR1 is LGHNA, CDR2 YNFKEQ, per germline. Trimming removed 4 bases at V and 3 bases at J, with 16 bases between.

The chain links TRBV6-5 to TRBJ1-4, with 12 bases matching TRBD1. The CDR3 has 14 residues. Germline CDR1 and CDR2: MNHEY and SVGAGI. V was pared by 6 bases and J by 8 bases, with 4 bases of the junction left unmatched. The CDR3 DNA reads as TGTGCCAGCAGGAGAGGGACAGGGGGCGAAAAACTGTTTTTT. The encoded protein is CASRRGTGGEKLFF.